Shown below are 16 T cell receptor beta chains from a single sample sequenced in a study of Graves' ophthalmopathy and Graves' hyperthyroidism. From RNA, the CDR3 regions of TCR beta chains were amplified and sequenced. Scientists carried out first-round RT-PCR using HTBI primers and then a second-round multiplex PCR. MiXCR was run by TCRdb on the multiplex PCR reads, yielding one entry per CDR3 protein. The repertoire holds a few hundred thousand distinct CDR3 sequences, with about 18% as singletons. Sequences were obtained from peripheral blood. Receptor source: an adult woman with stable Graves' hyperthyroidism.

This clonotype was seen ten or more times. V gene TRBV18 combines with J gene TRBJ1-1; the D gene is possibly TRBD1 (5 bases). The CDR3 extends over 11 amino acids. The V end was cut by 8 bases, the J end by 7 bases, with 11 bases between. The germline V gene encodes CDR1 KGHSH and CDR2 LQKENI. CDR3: CASGGRGEAFF. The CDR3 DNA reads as TGTGCCAGCGGGGGTCGGGGTGAAGCTTTCTTT.

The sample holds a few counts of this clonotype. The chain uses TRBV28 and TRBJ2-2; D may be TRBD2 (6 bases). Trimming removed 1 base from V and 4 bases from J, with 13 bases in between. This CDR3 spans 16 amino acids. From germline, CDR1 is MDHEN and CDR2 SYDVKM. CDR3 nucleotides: TGTGCCAGCAGTTTATACGAGGGACTCAGCACCGGGGAGCTGTTTTTT. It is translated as CASSLYEGLSTGELFF.

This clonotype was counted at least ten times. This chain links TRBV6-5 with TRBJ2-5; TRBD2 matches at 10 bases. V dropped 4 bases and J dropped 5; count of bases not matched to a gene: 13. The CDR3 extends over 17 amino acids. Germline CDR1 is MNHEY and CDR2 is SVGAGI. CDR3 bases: TGTGCCAGCAGTTCCACGCTAGGTAGCGGGAGGCATGAGACCCAGTACTTC. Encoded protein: CASSSTLGSGRHETQYF.

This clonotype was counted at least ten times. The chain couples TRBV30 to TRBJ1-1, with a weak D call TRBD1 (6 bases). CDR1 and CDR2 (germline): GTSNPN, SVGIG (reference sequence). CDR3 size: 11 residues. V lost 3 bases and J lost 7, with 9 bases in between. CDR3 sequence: CAWSRGIEAFF. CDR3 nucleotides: TGTGCCTGGAGCAGGGGAATTGAAGCTTTCTTT.

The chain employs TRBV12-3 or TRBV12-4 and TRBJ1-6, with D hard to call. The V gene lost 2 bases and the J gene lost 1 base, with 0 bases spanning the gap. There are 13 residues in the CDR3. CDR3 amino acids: CASSLSYNSPLHF. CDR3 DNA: TGTGCCAGCAGTTTATCCTATAATTCACCCCTCCACTTT.

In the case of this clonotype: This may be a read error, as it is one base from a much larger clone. The chain's CDR3 is CSARPGARGYAF. The CDR3 DNA reads TGCAGTGCTAGGCCGGGCGCGCGGGGCTACGCCTTC. This rearrangement joins TRBV20-1 to TRBJ1-2; weak D call: TRBD1 (5 bases). This CDR3 spans 12 amino acids. Looked up from germline, CDR1 is DFQATT and CDR2 is SNEGSKA (reference sequence).

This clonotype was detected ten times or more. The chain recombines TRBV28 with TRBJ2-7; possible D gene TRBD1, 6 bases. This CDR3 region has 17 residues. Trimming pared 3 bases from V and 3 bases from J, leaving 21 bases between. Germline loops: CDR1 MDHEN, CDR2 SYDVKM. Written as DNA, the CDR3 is TGTGCCAGCAGTTTCCTAATCCAGGGAGAGGGGGTCTACGAGCAGTACTTC. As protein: CASSFLIQGEGVYEQYF.

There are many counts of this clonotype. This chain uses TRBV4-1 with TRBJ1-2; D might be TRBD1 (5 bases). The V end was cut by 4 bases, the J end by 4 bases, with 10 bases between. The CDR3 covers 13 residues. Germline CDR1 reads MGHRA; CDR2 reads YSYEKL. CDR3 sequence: CASSPGRGYGYTF. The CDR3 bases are TGCGCCAGCAGCCCGGGACGGGGCTATGGCTACACCTTC.

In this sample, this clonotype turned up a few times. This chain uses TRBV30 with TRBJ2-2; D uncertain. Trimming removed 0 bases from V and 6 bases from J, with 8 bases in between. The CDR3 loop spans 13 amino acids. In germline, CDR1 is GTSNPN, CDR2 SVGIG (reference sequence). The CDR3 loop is CAWSVWGSGELFF. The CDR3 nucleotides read TGTGCCTGGAGTGTATGGGGATCCGGGGAGCTGTTTTTT.

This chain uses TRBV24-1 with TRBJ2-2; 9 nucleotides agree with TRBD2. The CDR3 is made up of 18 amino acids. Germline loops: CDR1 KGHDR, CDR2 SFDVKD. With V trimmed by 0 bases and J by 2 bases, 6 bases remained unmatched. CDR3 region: CATSDLQLTSGNTGELFF. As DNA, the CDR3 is TGTGCCACCAGTGATTTGCAATTGACTAGCGGAAACACCGGGGAGCTGTTTTTT.

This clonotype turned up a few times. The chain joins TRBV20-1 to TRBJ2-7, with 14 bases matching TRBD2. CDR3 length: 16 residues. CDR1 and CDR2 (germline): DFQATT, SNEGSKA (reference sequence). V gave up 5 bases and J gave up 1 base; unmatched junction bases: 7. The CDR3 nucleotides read TGCAGTGCTCACCCCGGGACTAGCGGGAGATCCTACGAGCAGTACTTC. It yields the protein CSAHPGTSGRSYEQYF.

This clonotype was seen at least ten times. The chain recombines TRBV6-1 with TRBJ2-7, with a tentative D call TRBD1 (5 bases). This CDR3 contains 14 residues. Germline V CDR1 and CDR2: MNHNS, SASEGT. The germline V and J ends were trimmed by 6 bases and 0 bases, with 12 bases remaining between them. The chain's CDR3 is CASSPDIYSYEQYF. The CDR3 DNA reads TGTGCCAGCAGCCCGGACATCTACTCCTACGAGCAGTACTTC.

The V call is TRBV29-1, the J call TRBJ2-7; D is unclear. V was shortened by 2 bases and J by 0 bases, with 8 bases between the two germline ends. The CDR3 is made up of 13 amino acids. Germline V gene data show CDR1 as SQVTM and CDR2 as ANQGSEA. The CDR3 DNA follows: TGCAGCGTTGAACGACCTAGCTCCTACGAGCAGTACTTC. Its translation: CSVERPSSYEQYF.

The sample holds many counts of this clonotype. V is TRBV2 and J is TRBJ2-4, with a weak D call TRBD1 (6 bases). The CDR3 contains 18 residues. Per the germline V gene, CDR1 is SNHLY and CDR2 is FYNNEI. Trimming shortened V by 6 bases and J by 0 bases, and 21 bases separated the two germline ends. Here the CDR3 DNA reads TGTGCCAGCAGCTGGGATACGGGACAACCTCTAGCCAAAAACATTCAGTACTTC. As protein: CASSWDTGQPLAKNIQYF.

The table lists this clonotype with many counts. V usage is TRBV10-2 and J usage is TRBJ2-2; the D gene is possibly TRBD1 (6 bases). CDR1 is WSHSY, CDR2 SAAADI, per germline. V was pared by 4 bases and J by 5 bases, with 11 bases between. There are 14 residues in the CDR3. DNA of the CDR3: TGCGCCAGCAGTGTCTCTAGGGGGACCGGGGAGCTGTTTTTT. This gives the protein CASSVSRGTGELFF.

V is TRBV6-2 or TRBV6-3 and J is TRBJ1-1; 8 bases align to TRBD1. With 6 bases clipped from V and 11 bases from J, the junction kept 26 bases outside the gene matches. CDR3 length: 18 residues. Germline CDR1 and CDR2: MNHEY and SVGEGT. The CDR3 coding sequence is TGTGCCAGCAGCCCCTTCGCCCCGGCGGGACAGGTGATTTGGCGGGCTTTCTTT. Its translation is CASSPFAPAGQVIWRAFF.